This is a list of T cell receptor beta chains from one sample in a study of OX40 agonist ivuxolimab in advanced cancers. Assay: immunoSEQ multiplex PCR; the TCRdb copy retains only in-frame clones and omits some. The sample yields about 44,000 clones, roughly 90% seen once. Sequences were derived from CD4+ or CD8+ T cells sorted from blood, sampled in a trial of the OX40 agonist ivuxolimab. The receptors originated from an adult with an advanced solid tumor such as melanoma, head and neck, liver or kidney cancer. CDR3s include the opening cysteine and the closing phenylalanine or tryptophan.

j_call: TRBJ2-1
v_call: TRBV28
cdr3_aa: CASSPTSGNEQFF

j_call: TRBJ1-2
v_call: TRBV27
cdr3_aa: CASRRQGWEYGYTF

j_call: TRBJ2-1
v_call: TRBV6-5
cdr3_aa: CASGFAGNSNEQFF

j_call: TRBJ1-1
v_call: TRBV9
cdr3_aa: CASSVSTGSDTEAFF

j_call: TRBJ1-1
v_call: TRBV5-1
cdr3_aa: CASSLGSGRANTEAFF

j_call: TRBJ1-1
v_call: TRBV4-3
cdr3_aa: CASSQRQGSTEAFF

j_call: TRBJ2-5
v_call: TRBV29-1
cdr3_aa: CSALTGLAGQETQYF

j_call: TRBJ2-1
v_call: TRBV6-5
cdr3_aa: CASSFEPGKQFF

j_call: TRBJ1-5
v_call: TRBV7-2
cdr3_aa: CASSFDLSNQPQHF

j_call: TRBJ2-3
v_call: TRBV2
cdr3_aa: CASSSHTPEPYF

j_call: TRBJ2-7
v_call: TRBV7-6
cdr3_aa: CASSLRDTDYEQYF

j_call: TRBJ2-2
v_call: TRBV4-1
cdr3_aa: CASSQAGTANTGELFF

j_call: TRBJ2-3
v_call: TRBV27
cdr3_aa: CASSFSGGADTQYF

j_call: TRBJ1-2
v_call: TRBV6-5
cdr3_aa: CASRHMGGGYGYTF

j_call: TRBJ2-4
v_call: TRBV28
cdr3_aa: CASSFNRALAKNIQYF

j_call: TRBJ2-7
v_call: TRBV27
cdr3_aa: CASSFRLDYEQYF

j_call: TRBJ2-7
v_call: TRBV10-3
cdr3_aa: CAILGTSGGLYEQYF

j_call: -
v_call: TRBV27
cdr3_aa: CASSSGPYEQYF

j_call: TRBJ2-1
v_call: TRBV5-6
cdr3_aa: CASNEQFF